Below, 15 T cell receptor beta chains from the same sample are listed, as sequenced in a study of blood T cell repertoires in COVID-19. Method: immunoSEQ multiplex PCR; TCRdb's copy keeps in-frame clones and lacks some. The sample lists some 250,000 clones; about 83% were seen once. Sequenced: peripheral blood. The receptors here all came from a man at least 80 years old with acute or convalescent COVID-19.

This clone was counted a few times. This chain links TRBV11-2 with TRBJ2-1; 7 nucleotides align to TRBD1. Looked up from germline, CDR1 is SGHAT and CDR2 is FQNNGV. V gave up 3 bases and J gave up 7 bases; unmatched junction bases: 3. The CDR3 covers 13 residues. The CDR3 DNA reads as TGTGCCAGCAGCTTTACAGGGGCTAATGAGCAGTTCTTC. It codes for CASSFTGANEQFF.

The chain couples TRBV24-1 to TRBJ2-3, with D possibly matching TRBD1 (6 bases). The CDR3 runs to 15 residues. The germline V gene has CDR1 KGHDR and CDR2 SFDVKD. Trimming pared 0 bases from V and 6 bases from J, leaving 12 bases between. The CDR3 here is CATSDLPAGVDTQYF. CDR3 DNA sequence: TGTGCCACCAGTGATTTGCCGGCAGGGGTGGATACGCAGTATTTT.

The chain carries TRBV5-6 and TRBJ2-7, with no clear D. V was pared by 4 bases and J by 6 bases, with 11 bases between. There are 12 residues in the CDR3. The germline V gene has CDR1 SGHDT and CDR2 YYEEEE. CDR3 bases: TGTGCCAGCAGCCTGGGCGCGGTCGAGCAGTACTTC. Amino acids: CASSLGAVEQYF.

The chain recombines TRBV5-4 with TRBJ2-1; the D gene is possibly TRBD2 (6 bases). Germline values: CDR1 SGHNT, CDR2 YYREEE (reference sequence). The CDR3 is 17 residues long. V dropped 4 bases and J dropped 0 bases, with 17 bases sitting between them. CDR3 residues: CASSPDSGPSSYNEQFF. The DNA of the CDR3 is TGTGCCAGCAGCCCTGACAGCGGGCCGAGCTCCTACAATGAGCAGTTCTTC.

The chain uses TRBV28 and TRBJ2-6, with 10 bases aligning to TRBD1. CDR3 size: 19 residues. Germline V lookup: CDR1 MDHEN, CDR2 SYDVKM. Trimming removed 4 bases from V and 2 bases from J; junction bases left unmatched: 11. CDR3 sequence: CASSSHPGQGMAGANVLTF. CDR3 sequence (DNA): TGTGCCAGCAGTTCCCATCCGGGACAGGGGATGGCTGGGGCCAACGTCCTGACTTTC.

V usage is TRBV20-1 and J usage is TRBJ2-2, with D possibly matching TRBD2 (5 bases). This CDR3 comprises 11 residues. The ends were cut back, 8 bases at V and 7 bases at J, with 11 bases in the middle. The V gene's germline CDR1 is DFQATT and CDR2 SNEGSKA (reference sequence). CDR3 bases: TGCAGTCTCCCCGGGATCGGGGAGCTGTTTTTT. Its translation: CSLPGIGELFF.

The chain joins TRBV7-2 to TRBJ2-5; D ambiguous. This CDR3 has 14 residues. V was cut by 1 base and J by 1 base, with 7 bases left in between. Germline V gene lookup returns CDR1 SGHTA and CDR2 FQGNSA. The CDR3 region is CASSLDWAQETQYF. CDR3 in DNA: TGTGCCAGCAGCTTAGACTGGGCCCAAGAGACCCAGTACTTC.

V and J are TRBV6-1 and TRBJ2-2, with D possibly matching TRBD1 (5 bases). From germline, CDR1 is MNHNS and CDR2 SASEGT. The CDR3 length is 19 residues. The V end was cut by 1 base, the J end by 1 base, with 19 bases between. CDR3 in amino acids: CASSEGSPRAGWNTGELFF. The CDR3 coding sequence is TGTGCCAGCAGTGAAGGATCACCTCGGGCAGGGTGGAACACCGGGGAGCTGTTTTTT.

The chain employs TRBV15 and TRBJ2-1, with D unclear. CDR3 size: 11 residues. The germline V gene encodes CDR1 LNHNV and CDR2 YYDKDF (reference sequence). V was cut by 3 bases and J by 8 bases, with 5 bases left in between. Here the CDR3 reads CATSSKYEQFF. In DNA form, the CDR3 reads TGTGCCACCAGCAGTAAATATGAGCAGTTCTTC.

The CDR3, as DNA: TGTGCCAGCAGTTACTCTCAGGGGATTGGGGAAAAACTGTTTTTT. It is translated as CASSYSQGIGEKLFF. The chain employs TRBV6-5 and TRBJ1-4; possible D gene TRBD1, 6 bases. This CDR3 is built from 15 residues. The V and J ends lost 0 bases and 8 bases respectively, with 13 bases between them. Per germline, CDR1 MNHEY and CDR2 SVGAGI.

The gene calls are TRBV4-1 and TRBJ1-2; D is unclear. The V and J ends lost 3 bases and 4 bases respectively, with 15 bases between them. The CDR3 has 15 amino acids. CDR1 and CDR2 from the germline V gene are MGHRA and YSYEKL. This chain's CDR3 is CASSQAGPPIYGYTF. The CDR3 nucleotides read TGCGCCAGCAGCCAGGCAGGCCCTCCTATCTATGGCTACACCTTC.

The V and J genes are TRBV11-3 and TRBJ2-1, with TRBD2 matching 15 bases. V shed 4 bases, J shed 8 bases, and the junction held 12 bases outside the gene matches. CDR1 and CDR2 from the germline V gene are SGHNT and YENEEA. The CDR3 length is 18 residues. CDR3 sequence: CASSSRSGTSGGLDEQFF. CDR3 DNA: TGTGCCAGCAGCTCCCGCTCCGGGACTAGCGGGGGGTTGGATGAGCAGTTCTTC.

V usage is TRBV7-2 and J usage is TRBJ2-3; D not resolved. Germline CDR1 reads SGHTA; CDR2 reads FQGNSA. The CDR3 extends over 12 amino acids. Between the trimmed V and J ends, which lost 5 bases and 4 bases, there was a span of 7 bases. CDR3 residues: CASSPYPDTQYF. DNA for the CDR3: TGTGCCAGCAGCCCCTATCCAGATACGCAGTATTTT.

This clone was seen just once. Germline and junction disagree at one end, which may indicate a read error. This chain joins TRBV28 and TRBJ1-2; TRBD1 is a possible D gene (5 bases). The germline CDR1 and CDR2 sequences are MDHEN and SYDVKM. The CDR3 length is 14 residues. For the CDR3, the DNA is TGTGCCAGCAGTTTTGGGGGGGAACCCTATGGCTGCACCTTC. Residues: CASSFGGEPYGCTF.

The chain couples TRBV6-4 to TRBJ2-7, with TRBD1 identical over 8 bases. The V gene's germline CDR1 is MRHNA and CDR2 SNTAGT. The junction had 3 bases not matched to a gene; V was cut back by 6 bases and J by 2 bases. CDR3 length: 13 residues. In DNA, the CDR3 is TGTGCCAGCAGGGGACAGGTAGCCTACGAGCAGTACTTC. Protein sequence: CASRGQVAYEQYF.